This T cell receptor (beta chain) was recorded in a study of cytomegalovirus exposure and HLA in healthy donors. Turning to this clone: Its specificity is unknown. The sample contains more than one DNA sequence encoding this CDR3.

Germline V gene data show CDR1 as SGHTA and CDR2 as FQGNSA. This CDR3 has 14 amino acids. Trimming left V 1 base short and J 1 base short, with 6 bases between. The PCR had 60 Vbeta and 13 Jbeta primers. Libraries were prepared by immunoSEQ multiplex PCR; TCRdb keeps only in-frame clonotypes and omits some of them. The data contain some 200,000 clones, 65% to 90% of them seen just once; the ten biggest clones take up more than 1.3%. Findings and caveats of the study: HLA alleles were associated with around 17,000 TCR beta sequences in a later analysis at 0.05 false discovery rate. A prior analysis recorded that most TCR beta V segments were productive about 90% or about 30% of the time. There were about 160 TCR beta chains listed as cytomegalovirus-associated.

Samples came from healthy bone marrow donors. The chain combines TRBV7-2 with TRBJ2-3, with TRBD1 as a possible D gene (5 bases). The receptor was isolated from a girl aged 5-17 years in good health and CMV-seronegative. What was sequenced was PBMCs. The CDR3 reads CASSLVGGTDTQYF. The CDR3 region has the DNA TGTGCCAGCAGCTTAGTAGGGGGCACAGATACGCAGTATTTT.